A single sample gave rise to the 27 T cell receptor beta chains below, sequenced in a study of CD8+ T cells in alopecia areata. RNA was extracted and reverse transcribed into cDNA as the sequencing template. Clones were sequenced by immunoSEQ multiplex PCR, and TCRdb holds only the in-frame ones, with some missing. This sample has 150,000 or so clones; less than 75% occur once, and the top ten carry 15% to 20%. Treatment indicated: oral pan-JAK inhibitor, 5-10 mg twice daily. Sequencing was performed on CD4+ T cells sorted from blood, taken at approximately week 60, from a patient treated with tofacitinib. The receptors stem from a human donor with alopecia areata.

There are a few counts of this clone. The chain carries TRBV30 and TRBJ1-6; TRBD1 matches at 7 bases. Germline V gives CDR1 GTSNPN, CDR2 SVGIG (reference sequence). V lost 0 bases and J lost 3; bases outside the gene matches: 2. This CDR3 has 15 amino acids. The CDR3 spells CAWSVQGRYNSPLHF. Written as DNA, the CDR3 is TGTGCCTGGAGTGTACAGGGGCGCTATAATTCACCCCTCCACTTT.

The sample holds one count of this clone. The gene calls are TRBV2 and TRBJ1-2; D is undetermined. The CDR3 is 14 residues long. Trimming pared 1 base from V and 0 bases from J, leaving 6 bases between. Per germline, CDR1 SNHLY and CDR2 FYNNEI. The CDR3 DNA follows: TGTGCCAGCAGTGAAGGACTCCCTAACTATGGCTACACCTTC. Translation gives CASSEGLPNYGYTF. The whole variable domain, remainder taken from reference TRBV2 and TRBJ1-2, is EPEVTQTPSHQVTQMGQEVILRCVPISNHLYFYWYRQILGQKVEFLVSFYNNEISEKSEIFDDQFSVERPDGSNFTLKIRSTKLEDSAMYFCASSEGLPNYGYTFGSGTRLTVV.

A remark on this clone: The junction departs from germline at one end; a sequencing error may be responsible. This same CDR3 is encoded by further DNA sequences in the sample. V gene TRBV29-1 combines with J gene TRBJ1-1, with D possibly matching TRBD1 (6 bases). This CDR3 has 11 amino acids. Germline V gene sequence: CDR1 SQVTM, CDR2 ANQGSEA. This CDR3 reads CSVEGGTEAFF. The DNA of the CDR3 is TGCAGCGTGGAAGGGGGCACTGAAGCTTTCTTT.

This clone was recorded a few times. CDR3 sequence: CATSTRTGGTPQHF. The CDR3 bases are TGTGCCACCAGCACTCGGACAGGGGGCACGCCCCAGCATTTT. The rearrangement joins TRBV15 to TRBJ1-5; 11 bases fit TRBD1. J gave up 9 bases and V 4 bases, and 5 bases lay outside the gene matches. This CDR3 region has 14 residues. CDR1 and CDR2 from the germline V gene are LNHNV and YYDKDF (reference sequence).

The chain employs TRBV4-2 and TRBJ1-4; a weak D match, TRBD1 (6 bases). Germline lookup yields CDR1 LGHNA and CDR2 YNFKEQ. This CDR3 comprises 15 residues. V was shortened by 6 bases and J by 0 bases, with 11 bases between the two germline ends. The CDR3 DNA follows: TGTGCCAGCAGGCAGGGGAGCCCAACTAATGAAAAACTGTTTTTT. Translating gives CASRQGSPTNEKLFF.

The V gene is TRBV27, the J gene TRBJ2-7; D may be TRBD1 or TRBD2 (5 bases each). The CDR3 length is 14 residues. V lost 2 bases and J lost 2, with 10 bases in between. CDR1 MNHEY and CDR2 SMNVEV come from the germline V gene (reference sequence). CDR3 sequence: CASSLSEGPYEQYF. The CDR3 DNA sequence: TGTGCCAGCAGTTTAAGCGAGGGGCCCTACGAGCAGTACTTC.

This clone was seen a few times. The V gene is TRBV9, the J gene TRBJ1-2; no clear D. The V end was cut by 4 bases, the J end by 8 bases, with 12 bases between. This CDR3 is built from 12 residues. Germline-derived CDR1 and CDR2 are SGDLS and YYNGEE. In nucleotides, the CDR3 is TGTGCCAGCAGCCCGCGACATGCAGGCTACACCTTC. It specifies CASSPRHAGYTF.

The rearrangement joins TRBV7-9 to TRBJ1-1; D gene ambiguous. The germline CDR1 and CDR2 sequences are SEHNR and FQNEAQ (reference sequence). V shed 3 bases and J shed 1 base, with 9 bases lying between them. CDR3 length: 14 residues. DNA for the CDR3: TGTGCCAGCAGCTTGGAGGCAGCGAACACTGAAGCTTTCTTT. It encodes CASSLEAANTEAFF.

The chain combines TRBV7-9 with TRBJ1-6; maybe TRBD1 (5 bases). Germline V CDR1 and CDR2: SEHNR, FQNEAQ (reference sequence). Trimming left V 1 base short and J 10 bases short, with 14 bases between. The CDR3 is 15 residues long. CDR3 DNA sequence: TGTGCCAGCAGCTTAGGGGCAGGTCAGGGCTCACCCCTCCACTTT. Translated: CASSLGAGQGSPLHF.

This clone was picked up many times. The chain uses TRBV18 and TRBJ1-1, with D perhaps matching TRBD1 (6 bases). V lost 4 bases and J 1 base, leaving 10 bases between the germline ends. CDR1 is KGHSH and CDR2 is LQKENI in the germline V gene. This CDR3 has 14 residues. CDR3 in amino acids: CASSRDIQNTEAFF. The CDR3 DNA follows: TGTGCCAGCTCACGGGACATCCAGAACACTGAAGCTTTCTTT. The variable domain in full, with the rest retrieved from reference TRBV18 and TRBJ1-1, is NAGVMQNPRHLVRRRGQEARLRCSPMKGHSHVYWYRQLPEEGLKFMVYLQKENIIDESGMPKERFSAEFPKEGPSILRIQQVVRGDSAAYFCASSRDIQNTEAFFGQGTRLTVV.

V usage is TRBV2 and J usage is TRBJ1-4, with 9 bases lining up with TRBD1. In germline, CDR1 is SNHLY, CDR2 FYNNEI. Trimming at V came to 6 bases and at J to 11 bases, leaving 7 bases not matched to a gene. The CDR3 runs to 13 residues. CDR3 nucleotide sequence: TGTGCCAGCAGCGAGGACAGGGGTGGGAAACTGTTTTTT. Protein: CASSEDRGGKLFF.

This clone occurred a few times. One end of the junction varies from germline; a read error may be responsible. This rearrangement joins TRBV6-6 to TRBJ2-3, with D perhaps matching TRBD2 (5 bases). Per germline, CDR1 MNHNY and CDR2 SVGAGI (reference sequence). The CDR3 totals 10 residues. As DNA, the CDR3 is TGTGCCAGCGTAGTCAGACTAAATCCTTTT. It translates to CASVVRLNPF.

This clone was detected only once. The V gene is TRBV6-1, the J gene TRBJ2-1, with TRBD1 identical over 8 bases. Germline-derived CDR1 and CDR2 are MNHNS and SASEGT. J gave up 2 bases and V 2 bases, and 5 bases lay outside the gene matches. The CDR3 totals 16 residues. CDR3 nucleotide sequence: TGTGCCAGCAGTGAATACTTGACAGGGGCCTACAATGAGCAGTTCTTC. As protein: CASSEYLTGAYNEQFF.

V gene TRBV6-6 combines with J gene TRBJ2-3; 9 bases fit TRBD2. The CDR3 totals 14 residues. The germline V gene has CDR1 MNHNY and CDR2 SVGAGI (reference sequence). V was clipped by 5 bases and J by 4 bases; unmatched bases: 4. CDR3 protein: CASSLGTSPDTQYF. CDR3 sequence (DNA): TGTGCCAGCAGTCTCGGGACTAGCCCAGATACGCAGTATTTT.

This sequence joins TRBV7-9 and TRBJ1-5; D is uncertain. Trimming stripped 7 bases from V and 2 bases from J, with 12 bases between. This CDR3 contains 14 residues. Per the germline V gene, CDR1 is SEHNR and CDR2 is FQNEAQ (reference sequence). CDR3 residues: CASTGGSGNQPQHF. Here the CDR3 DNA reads TGTGCCAGCACGGGAGGGAGTGGCAATCAGCCCCAGCATTTT.

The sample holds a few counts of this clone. This CDR3 is CASSQDRLAHGETQYF. For the CDR3, the DNA is TGTGCCAGCAGCCAAGATAGGTTAGCCCACGGGGAGACCCAGTACTTC. The rearrangement links TRBV4-2 to TRBJ2-5; D unresolved. V was trimmed by 0 bases and J by 5 bases, leaving 16 bases between them. In germline, CDR1 is LGHNA, CDR2 YNFKEQ. CDR3 length: 16 amino acids.

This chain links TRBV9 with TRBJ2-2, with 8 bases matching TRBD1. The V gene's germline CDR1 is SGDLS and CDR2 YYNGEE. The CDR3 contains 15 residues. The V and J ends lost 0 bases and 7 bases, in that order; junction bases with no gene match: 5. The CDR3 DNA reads TGTGCCAGCAGCGTAGGCAGGGGGCAAGGCGGGGAGCTGTTTTTT. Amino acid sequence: CASSVGRGQGGELFF. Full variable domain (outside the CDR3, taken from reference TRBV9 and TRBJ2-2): DSGVTQTPKHLITATGQRVTLRCSPRSGDLSVYWYQQSLDQGLQFLIQYYNGEERAKGNILERFSAQQFPDLHSELNLSSLELGDSALYFCASSVGRGQGGELFFGEGSRLTVL.

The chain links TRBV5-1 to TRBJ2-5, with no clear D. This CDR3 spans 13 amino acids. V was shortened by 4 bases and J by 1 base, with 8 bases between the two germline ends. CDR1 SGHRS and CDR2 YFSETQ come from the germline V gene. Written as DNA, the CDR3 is TGCGCCAGCAGCACCGACACCCAAGAGACCCAGTACTTC. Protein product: CASSTDTQETQYF.

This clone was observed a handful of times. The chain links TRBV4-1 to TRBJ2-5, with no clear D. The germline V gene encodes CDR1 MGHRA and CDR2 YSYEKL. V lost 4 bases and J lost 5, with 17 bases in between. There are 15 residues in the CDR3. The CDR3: CASSPRNAPQETQYF. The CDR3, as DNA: TGCGCCAGCAGCCCCCGAAATGCCCCGCAGGAGACCCAGTACTTC.

CDR3 in amino acids: CAIRIADWGTQYF. CDR3 DNA sequence: TGTGCCATCAGAATAGCGGATTGGGGTACGCAGTATTTT. The genes are TRBV10-3 and TRBJ2-3, with D possibly matching TRBD2 (6 bases). Germline CDR1 is ENHRY and CDR2 is SYGVKD. The CDR3 loop spans 13 amino acids. With 6 bases removed from V and 8 bases from J, the gap between germline ends came to 15 bases.

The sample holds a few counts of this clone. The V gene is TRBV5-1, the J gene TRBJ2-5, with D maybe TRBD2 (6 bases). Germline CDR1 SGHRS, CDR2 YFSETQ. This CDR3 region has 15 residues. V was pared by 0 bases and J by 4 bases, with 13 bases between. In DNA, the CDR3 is TGCGCCAGCAGCTTGGACGGGGGATTTCGAGAGACCCAGTACTTC. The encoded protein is CASSLDGGFRETQYF.

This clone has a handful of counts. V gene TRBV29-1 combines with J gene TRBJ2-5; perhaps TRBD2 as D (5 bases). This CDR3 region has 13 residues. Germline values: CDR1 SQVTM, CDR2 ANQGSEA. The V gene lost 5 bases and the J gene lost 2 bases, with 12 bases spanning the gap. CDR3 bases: TGCAGCGTTAAACCCGGGGTACAAGAGACCCAGTACTTC. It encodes CSVKPGVQETQYF.

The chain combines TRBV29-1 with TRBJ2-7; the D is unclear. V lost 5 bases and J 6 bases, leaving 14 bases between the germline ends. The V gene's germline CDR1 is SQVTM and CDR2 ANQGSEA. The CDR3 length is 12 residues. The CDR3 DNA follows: TGCAGCGTTCAGTCGTTTGGCGCCGAGCAGTACTTC. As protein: CSVQSFGAEQYF.

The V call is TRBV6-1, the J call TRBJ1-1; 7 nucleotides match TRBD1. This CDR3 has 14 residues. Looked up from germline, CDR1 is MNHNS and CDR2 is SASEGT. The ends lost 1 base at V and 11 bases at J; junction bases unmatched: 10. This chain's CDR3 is CASSEDRDSRKAFF. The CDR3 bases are TGTGCCAGCAGTGAAGACCGGGACAGCCGGAAGGCTTTCTTT.

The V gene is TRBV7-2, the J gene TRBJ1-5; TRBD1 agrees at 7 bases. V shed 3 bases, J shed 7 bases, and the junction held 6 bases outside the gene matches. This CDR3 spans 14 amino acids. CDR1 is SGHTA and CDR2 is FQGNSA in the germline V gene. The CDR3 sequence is CASSFRQGAQPQHF. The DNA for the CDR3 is TGTGCCAGCAGCTTTAGACAGGGAGCGCAGCCCCAGCATTTT.

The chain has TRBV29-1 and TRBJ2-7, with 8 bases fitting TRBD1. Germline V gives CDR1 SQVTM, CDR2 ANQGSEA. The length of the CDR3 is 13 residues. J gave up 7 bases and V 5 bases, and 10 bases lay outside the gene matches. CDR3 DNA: TGCAGCGTTTGGGACAGGACCCCGGGGGAGCAGTACTTC. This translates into CSVWDRTPGEQYF.

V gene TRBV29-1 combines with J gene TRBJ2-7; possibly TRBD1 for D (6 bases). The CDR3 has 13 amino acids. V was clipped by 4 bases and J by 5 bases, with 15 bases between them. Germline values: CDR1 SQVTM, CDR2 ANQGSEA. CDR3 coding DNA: TGCAGCGTTGTACAGGGTGGGTGGAACGAGCAGTACTTC. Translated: CSVVQGGWNEQYF.